This record looks at one T cell receptor beta chain sequence and its context. Its antigen is undetermined. CDR3 length: 15 amino acids. Germline V gene lookup returns CDR1 LGHNA and CDR2 YNFKEQ. V lost 0 bases, J lost 5 bases, and 13 bases lay in between. The data were obtained in a study of cytomegalovirus exposure and HLA in healthy donors. Study-wide points: Earlier findings revealed that most TCR beta V segments proved productive either about 90% or about 30% of the time.

PCR involved 60 Vbeta and 13 Jbeta primers. Authors' analysis steps: In a later analysis, of around 85 million unique beta chains, roughly 10 million appeared in at least two donors. Repertoires were generated with immunoSEQ multiplex PCR, while TCRdb's copy carries only in-frame clones and drops some. The V and J calls and clone size are taken from that table; D and trimming were inferred from the DNA. The data include some 80,000 clones; the top ten clones carry about 1%. The genes are TRBV4-2 and TRBJ1-1; TRBD1 is a possible D gene (6 bases). The sequenced sample was PBMCs. This TCR was sampled from a woman aged 25 to 39 in good health and CMV-seronegative. The CDR3 DNA reads as TGTGCCAGCAGCCAAGAAGGGGCAGGGGTAACTGAAGCTTTCTTT. This translates into CASSQEGAGVTEAFF.